The clone carrying this T cell receptor beta chain was recorded a few times. The data are from a study of blood T cell repertoires in COVID-19. Germline assignment: CDR1 SEHNR and CDR2 FQNEAQ (reference sequence). Trimming shortened V by 5 bases and J by 0 bases, and 14 bases separated the two germline ends. The CDR3 covers 15 residues. Per the authors' pipeline: It was from reference gene primer amplification that nucleated cell counts were estimated. Sequenced by immunoSEQ multiplex PCR; TCRdb stores in-frame clones only, minus some. The V and J calls and clone size are taken from that table; D and trimming were inferred from the DNA. Of roughly 250,000 clones in the sample, 70% to 90% were seen once.

This sequence joins TRBV7-9 and TRBJ2-7; tentatively, D is TRBD2 (6 bases). The sequenced sample consisted of peripheral blood. The sequence was obtained from a woman aged 25 to 39 with acute or convalescent COVID-19. The chain's CDR3 is CASSLGTSTSYEQYF. The CDR3 DNA follows: TGTGCCAGCAGCCTCGGGACTTCAACCTCCTACGAGCAGTACTTC.